Reported below is one T cell receptor (beta chain). The data belong to a study of blood T cell dynamics during melanoma immunotherapy. About the research overall: Standard first-line treatment here was pembrolizumab or nivolumab plus ipilimumab in metastatic melanoma.

As for time point: week 3, after first cycle of checkpoint inhibitor. Blood was drawn before treatment and at week 3 after checkpoint blockade. Unmatched junction bases numbered 5, after V lost 4 bases and J lost 4 bases. CDR1 is SGHRS and CDR2 is YFSETQ in the germline V gene. The CDR3 consists of 14 residues. TCRdb keeps only in-frame clones here, not all; method: immunoSEQ multiplex PCR. The data hold around 10,000 clones, with 75% to 85% observed a single time. Source: blood, taken from a patient treated with checkpoint blockade. This clonotype was obtained from a human donor with melanoma. The J gene is TRBJ1-2, the V gene TRBV5-1, with 9 bases lining up with TRBD1. The CDR3 sequence: CASSRGQGPYGYTF. As DNA, the CDR3 is TGCGCCAGCAGCAGGGGACAGGGCCCCTATGGCTACACCTTC.